The clone carrying this T cell receptor (beta chain) was recorded only once. The germline CDR1 and CDR2 sequences are MDHEN and SYDVKM. CDR3 size: 14 residues. The junction had 6 bases not matched to a gene; V was cut back by 5 bases and J by 3 bases. This sample was taken from a study of technical replicates of blood from several donors. The repertoire was sequenced with immunoSEQ multiplex PCR; TCRdb's copy has only in-frame clones and lacks some. Of about 82,000 clones in the sample, around 94% were seen once. The sequence derives from a human donor in good health. The chain recombines TRBV28 with TRBJ2-7, with 8 bases identical to TRBD2. The sample taken for sequencing was T cells isolated from PBMCs. The CDR3 loop is CASSKGLVLYEQYF. CDR3 sequence (DNA): TGTGCCAGCAGTAAGGGACTAGTCCTCTACGAGCAGTACTTC.